What follows describes a single T cell receptor beta chain. The sample belongs to a study of CD8 T cells in Susac syndrome. TCR beta sequencing covered blood CD8+ and CD4+ T cells. Random hexamers were used to reverse transcribe roughly 0.45 to 1 ug of RNA. TCRdb itself ran the immunoSEQ multiplex PCR reads through MiXCR, one entry per CDR3 protein. Found here are approximately 100,000 distinct CDR3 sequences, about nine tenths of them singletons; the top ten hold approximately 0.11%. V gave up 7 bases and J gave up 10 bases, with 14 bases separating them. The CDR3 totals 12 residues. Germline CDR1 is SEHNR and CDR2 is FQNEAQ (reference sequence).

The TCR comes from a human donor in good health. The gene calls are TRBV7-9 and TRBJ2-1, with a weak D call TRBD2 (5 bases). Sequencing input: CD8+ T cells from PBMCs. CDR3 nucleotide sequence: TGTGCCAGCAACAATGGACTCAACGAGCAGTTCTTC. This sequence encodes CASNNGLNEQFF. Looking up the rest from reference TRBV7-9 and TRBJ2-1 gives the full variable domain: DTGVSQNPRHKITKRGQNVTFRCDPISEHNRLYWYRQTLGQGPEFLTYFQNEAQLEKSRLLSDRFSAERPKGSFSTLEIQRTEQGDSAMYLCASNNGLNEQFFGPGTRLTVL.